This T cell receptor beta chain stems from a study of blood T cells in healthy people across ages. CDR1 and CDR2 from the germline V gene are SNHLY and FYNNEI. The CDR3 sequence is 13 residues long. Losses at the gene ends were 0 bases for V and 10 bases for J; bases not matched to a gene: 3. A sample-barcoded 5' primer and a J-beta primer mix were used in a second PCR of roughly 7 to 12 cycles. Template switching added a 12-random-nucleotide identifier to every cDNA molecule. Using its own MiXCR run on the 5' RACE reads, TCRdb lists one record per CDR3 protein. The table has some 860,000 distinct CDR3 sequences, around 50% seen once; the top ten hold roughly 24%. This clonotype was picked up a small number of times. As yet, its antigen is unknown. Points from the study as a whole: With age, beta diversity per million T cells declined roughly linearly, significantly by approximately 40. Estimates drawn from one million T cells were deemed to understate diversity.

PBMCs numbering at least 6.5 million were isolated per sample. The sequencing input was blood. The sequence was obtained from a man aged 40-55 years in good health. The J gene is TRBJ2-1, the V gene TRBV2; 7 bases are shared with TRBD2. In DNA form, the CDR3 reads TGTGCCAGCAGTGAAGCGCTAGCGGAGGAGCAGTTCTTC. This translates into CASSEALAEEQFF.